Listed below are T cell receptor beta chains from one sample, sequenced in a study of T cell changes during pregnancy in multiple sclerosis. The assay was immunoSEQ multiplex PCR, and TCRdb's table has in-frame clones only and misses some. The sample shows fewer than 40,000 clones, 91% of them seen only once. The specimen comprised CD8+ T cells from peripheral blood mononuclear cells, sampled after pregnancy. These receptors all come from a female donor with multiple sclerosis, enrolled in a pregnancy study. The CDR3 runs from the conserved cysteine through the conserved F or W.

V gene | CDR3 protein
TRBV29-1 | CSVVGGSYNEQFF
TRBV9 | CASSVGDRISGYGYTF
TRBV15 | CATSRTTGTGKMTDTQYF
TRBV2 | CASSELGGWETQYF
TRBV9 | CASSSIGDEQYF
TRBV2 | CASSERGIVSYEQYF
TRBV15 | CATSRPLEGVYGYTF
TRBV27 | CASTGRENDEQFF
TRBV28 | CASSTRAGTYEQYF
TRBV19 | CASSFRTPMNTEAFF
TRBV7-6 | CASSDPNRGPYNEQFF
TRBV4-1 | CASSQVLDRHEQFF
TRBV27 | CASSLSRTGGTEAFF
TRBV4-1 | CASSPIAGELYEQYF
TRBV5-1 | CASSLEWSYEQYF
TRBV27 | CASSIRGHRSYEQYF
TRBV7-8 | CASSGGTDEQFF
TRBV6-6 | CASSYSMDRNQPQHF
TRBV4-2 | CASSATENTEAFF
TRBV2 | CATRGTAYGYTF
TRBV6-5 | CASSDFLQGRAEAFF
TRBV9 | CASSAPSGGARNEQFF
TRBV29-1 | CSVVDSSYEQYF
TRBV7-9 | CASSSGNQPQHF
TRBV9 | CASSVETAGTEAFF
TRBV6-1 | CASPSSNTEAFF
TRBV7-8 | CASSLVESGLGQPQHF
TRBV4-1 | CASSQQTGFEQYF
TRBV30 | CAWSETDTGELFF
TRBV10-1 | CASSESPGRANEQFF
TRBV7-9 | CASSLGRADTQYF
TRBV5-1 | CASSVDGLSSYNEQFF
TRBV7-8 | CASSYKLAGGPNEQFF
TRBV10-3 | CAISDQGSGYEQYF
TRBV9 | CASSVGSSLYNEQFF
TRBV7-2 | CASSLSGTDTQYF
TRBV7-8 | CASSLRGLVHEQFF
TRBV5-1 | CASSTWEIGSTYEQYF
TRBV4-2 | CASSRPGTSDYNEQFF
TRBV5-1 | CASSLVQFRETQYF
TRBV19 | CASSIGRALNTEAFF